The 24 T cell receptor beta chains below all came from one sample that was sequenced in a study of T cell responses to AZD1222 COVID-19 vaccine. Profiled with immunoSEQ multiplex PCR; TCRdb holds only in-frame clones, not every one. Here the sample spans 50,000 to 70,000 clones, about 86% being singletons. This sample comprised peripheral blood, obtained 28 days after the second AZD1222 dose. These receptor sequences come from an adult who received the AZD1222 COVID-19 vaccine.

The chain combines TRBV7-2 with TRBJ2-7; 10 bases are a match to TRBD2. The CDR3 is 15 residues long. J lost 1 base, V lost 5 bases, and 5 bases had no gene match. The germline V gene encodes CDR1 SGHTA and CDR2 FQGNSA. The CDR3 loop reads CASSQGLAFSYEQYF. The CDR3 nucleotides read TGTGCCAGCAGCCAGGGACTAGCGTTTTCCTACGAGCAGTACTTC. Looking up the rest from reference TRBV7-2 and TRBJ2-7 gives the full variable domain: GAGVSQSPSNKVTEKGKDVELRCDPISGHTALYWYRQSLGQGLEFLIYFQGNSAPDKSGLPSDRFSAERTGGSVSTLTIQRTQQEDSAVYLCASSQGLAFSYEQYFGPGTRLTVT.

The CDR3 reads CASSYSRSSYNSPLHF. The CDR3 DNA is TGTGCCAGCAGTTACTCAAGGAGCTCCTATAATTCACCCCTCCACTTT. This chain uses TRBV6-5 with TRBJ1-6, with D hard to call. Trimming left V 0 bases short and J 0 bases short, with 6 bases between. The CDR3 spans 16 residues. CDR1 is MNHEY and CDR2 is SVGAGI in the germline V gene.

The gene calls are TRBV30 and TRBJ1-1; 8 nucleotides match TRBD1. CDR3 length equals 14 residues. Germline loops: CDR1 GTSNPN, CDR2 SVGIG (reference sequence). The V segment lost 2 bases and the J segment 5 bases; nucleotides outside the gene matches: 7. The CDR3: CAWSPGQGGTEAFF. In DNA form, the CDR3 reads TGTGCCTGGAGTCCCGGACAGGGAGGGACTGAAGCTTTCTTT.

The CDR3 nucleotides are TGTGCCAGCAGCCCCGGAGGGGGGACTTACAATGAGCAGTTCTTC. Its translation: CASSPGGGTYNEQFF. The chain recombines TRBV11-3 with TRBJ2-1; D tentatively fits TRBD1 or TRBD2 (6 bases each). The CDR3 spans 15 residues. Germline V CDR1 and CDR2: SGHNT, YENEEA. Trimming left V 5 bases short and J 4 bases short, with 15 bases between.

CDR3 nucleotide sequence: TGCGCCAGCAGCCAAGTTAGGGGGGACGGACCGAACACCGGGGAGCTGTTTTTT. As protein: CASSQVRGDGPNTGELFF. The gene calls are TRBV4-1 and TRBJ2-2; possibly TRBD1 or TRBD2 for D (6 bases each). This CDR3 has 18 residues. Trimming shortened V by 1 base and J by 0 bases, and 15 bases separated the two germline ends. The germline CDR1 and CDR2 sequences are MGHRA and YSYEKL.

The chain uses TRBV28 and TRBJ1-1; TRBD1 might be the D (5 bases). V lost 5 bases and J 1 base, leaving 14 bases between the germline ends. CDR3 length: 15 residues. Germline-derived CDR1 and CDR2 are MDHEN and SYDVKM. The CDR3 DNA reads as TGTGCCAGCAGTCCAGGGACCGCCGAGAACACTGAAGCTTTCTTT. This gives the protein CASSPGTAENTEAFF.

This chain joins TRBV19 and TRBJ2-2; D is ambiguous. This CDR3 region has 14 residues. Deletions cut 1 base from V and 5 bases from J, with 8 bases between. Germline CDR1 and CDR2: LNHDA and SQIVND (reference sequence). CDR3 protein: CASSIGGWTGELFF. CDR3 bases: TGTGCCAGTAGTATAGGTGGCTGGACCGGGGAGCTGTTTTTT. Drawing the rest from reference TRBV19 and TRBJ2-2, the complete variable domain is DGGITQSPKYLFRKEGQNVTLSCEQNLNHDAMYWYRQDPGQGLRLIYYSQIVNDFQKGDIAEGYSVSREKKESFPLTVTSAQKNPTAFYLCASSIGGWTGELFFGEGSRLTVL.

This clone was counted once. The chain has TRBV9 and TRBJ1-1; D ambiguous. Germline V gene lookup returns CDR1 SGDLS and CDR2 YYNGEE. V lost 9 bases, J lost 0 bases, and 12 bases lay in between. This CDR3 spans 13 amino acids. CDR3 sequence reads: CATNRVLNTEAFF. The DNA of the CDR3 is TGTGCCACCAACCGGGTCTTGAACACTGAAGCTTTCTTT.

The chain uses TRBV6-1 and TRBJ2-1, with TRBD1 identical over 7 bases. CDR3 length: 17 amino acids. Germline V gene sequence: CDR1 MNHNS, CDR2 SASEGT. V lost 2 bases to trimming and J lost 5 bases; unmatched junction nucleotides: 12. Written as DNA, the CDR3 is TGTGCCAGCAGTGAACATTGGCTACGGACAGGTAACAATGAGCAGTTCTTC. Amino acid sequence: CASSEHWLRTGNNEQFF.

The chain recombines TRBV19 with TRBJ1-5; D gene unclear. This CDR3 spans 15 amino acids. The V end was cut by 5 bases, the J end by 4 bases, with 15 bases between. In germline, CDR1 is LNHDA, CDR2 SQIVND (reference sequence). CDR3 amino acids: CASSWRTAGNQPQHF. The CDR3 DNA sequence: TGTGCCAGTAGTTGGCGTACCGCCGGGAATCAGCCCCAGCATTTT.

This clone was found once. This chain uses TRBV28 with TRBJ2-2, with D uncertain. Germline values: CDR1 MDHEN, CDR2 SYDVKM. The CDR3 sequence is 11 residues long. Between the trimmed V and J ends, which lost 2 bases and 7 bases, there was a span of 2 bases. CDR3 sequence reads: CASSLIGELFF. For the CDR3, the DNA is TGTGCCAGCAGTTTAATCGGGGAGCTGTTTTTT.

This chain links TRBV6-1 with TRBJ2-3; TRBD2 agrees at 10 bases. Germline lookup yields CDR1 MNHNS and CDR2 SASEGT. The CDR3 is made up of 14 amino acids. After removal of 7 bases from V and 2 bases from J, the junction contained 3 bases not matched to a gene. CDR3 DNA sequence: TGTGCCAGCATACTAGCGGGAAACACAGATACGCAGTATTTT. It codes for CASILAGNTDTQYF.

This chain connects TRBV5-1 to TRBJ2-5; D gene unclear. The CDR3 runs to 15 residues. Trimming cost V 5 bases and J 3 bases, with 17 bases left between them. Looked up from germline, CDR1 is SGHRS and CDR2 is YFSETQ. In DNA form, the CDR3 reads TGCGCCAGCAGAGTCAGTCACTCCTTAAAAGAGACCCAGTACTTC. The encoded protein is CASRVSHSLKETQYF. Full variable domain (rest looked up from reference TRBV5-1 and TRBJ2-5): KAGVTQTPRYLIKTRGQQVTLSCSPISGHRSVSWYQQTPGQGLQFLFEYFSETQRNKGNFPGRFSGRQFSNSRSEMNVSTLELGDSALYLCASRVSHSLKETQYFGPGTRLLVL.

This chain uses TRBV29-1 with TRBJ1-2; TRBD1 agrees at 10 bases. The CDR3 runs to 13 residues. Trimming took 1 base from V and 7 from J; bases not matched to a gene: 3. CDR1 is SQVTM and CDR2 is ANQGSEA in the germline V gene. The CDR3 DNA reads as TGCAGCGTTGAAGGACAGGGGGCTGGTGGCTACACCTTC. Translating gives CSVEGQGAGGYTF.

This chain joins TRBV12-3 or TRBV12-4 and TRBJ2-1, with D hard to call. The length of the CDR3 is 13 residues. V dropped 3 bases and J dropped 4 bases, with 7 bases sitting between them. The DNA for the CDR3 is TGTGCCAGCAGTTTCCCCTCTTACAATGAGCAGTTCTTC. This codes for CASSFPSYNEQFF.

The V call is TRBV10-3, the J call TRBJ1-6, with D possibly matching TRBD1 (5 bases). V was pared by 0 bases and J by 6 bases, with 6 bases between. There are 14 residues in the CDR3. Germline CDR1 is ENHRY and CDR2 is SYGVKD. The CDR3 protein is CAISESTVNSPLHF. CDR3 nucleotide sequence: TGTGCCATCAGTGAGTCGACAGTTAATTCACCCCTCCACTTT.

V and J are TRBV10-3 and TRBJ1-1, with unresolved D. Germline CDR1 ENHRY, CDR2 SYGVKD. V lost 4 bases and J lost 5, with 14 bases in between. This CDR3 has 14 amino acids. In DNA, the CDR3 is TGTGCCATCAGTGGGGGATCCAGAAAGACTGAAGCTTTCTTT. Residues: CAISGGSRKTEAFF.

This sequence joins TRBV5-4 and TRBJ2-1, with D perhaps given as TRBD1 or TRBD2 (5 bases each). The V end was cut by 4 bases, the J end by 8 bases, with 22 bases between. From germline, CDR1 is SGHNT and CDR2 YYREEE (reference sequence). There are 16 residues in the CDR3. The CDR3 region is CASSLNGGSGRYEQFF. As DNA, the CDR3 is TGTGCCAGCAGCCTAAACGGCGGGTCGGGACGGTATGAGCAGTTCTTC.

V usage is TRBV5-1 and J usage is TRBJ1-2; TRBD1 is a possible D gene (6 bases). Germline lookup yields CDR1 SGHRS and CDR2 YFSETQ. The CDR3 consists of 14 residues. V lost 4 bases to trimming and J lost 2 bases, with 12 bases between them. The CDR3 sequence: CASSPDTGNYGYTF. The CDR3 coding sequence is TGCGCCAGCAGCCCAGACACAGGGAACTATGGCTACACCTTC.

This chain joins TRBV12-5 and TRBJ1-2, with no clear D. The CDR3 covers 13 residues. Trimming left V 1 base short and J 8 bases short, with 11 bases between. Germline CDR1 LGHNT, CDR2 FRNRAP. The CDR3 protein is CASGLGGFRGYTF. In DNA form, the CDR3 reads TGTGCTAGTGGTTTGGGTGGGTTCAGGGGCTACACCTTC.

This chain joins TRBV7-2 and TRBJ2-1, with 11 positions matching TRBD2. The CDR3 covers 15 residues. Germline V gene sequence: CDR1 SGHTA, CDR2 FQGNSA. The V gene end was trimmed by 4 bases and the J gene end by 5 bases; junction bases not matched to a gene: 4. DNA for the CDR3: TGTGCCAGCAGCTCTACTAGCGGGGGCCACAATGAGCAGTTCTTC. It translates to CASSSTSGGHNEQFF.

The rearrangement joins TRBV14 to TRBJ2-1; possibly TRBD2 for D (6 bases). V shed 4 bases and J shed 6 bases, with 10 bases lying between them. The CDR3 length is 13 residues. In germline, CDR1 is SGHDN, CDR2 FVKESK. Written as DNA, the CDR3 is TGTGCCAGCAGCCGGAGCGGGCCCAATGAGCAGTTCTTC. Translation: CASSRSGPNEQFF.

The chain links TRBV18 to TRBJ1-2; D may be TRBD1 (6 bases). CDR3 length: 15 residues. Germline V gives CDR1 KGHSH, CDR2 LQKENI. The germline V and J ends were trimmed by 3 bases and 0 bases, with 11 bases remaining between them. CDR3 bases: TGTGCCAGCTCACCTGGGGGGACAACTAACTATGGCTACACCTTC. Amino acid sequence: CASSPGGTTNYGYTF.

This chain links TRBV6-2 or TRBV6-3 with TRBJ2-1; D might be TRBD2 (5 bases). Germline loops: CDR1 MNHEY, CDR2 SVGEGT. V was clipped by 5 bases and J by 3 bases, with 11 bases between them. The CDR3 is made up of 14 amino acids. CDR3 DNA sequence: TGTGCCAGCAGTCCGGGGAACCGCTACAATGAGCAGTTCTTC. It is translated as CASSPGNRYNEQFF.